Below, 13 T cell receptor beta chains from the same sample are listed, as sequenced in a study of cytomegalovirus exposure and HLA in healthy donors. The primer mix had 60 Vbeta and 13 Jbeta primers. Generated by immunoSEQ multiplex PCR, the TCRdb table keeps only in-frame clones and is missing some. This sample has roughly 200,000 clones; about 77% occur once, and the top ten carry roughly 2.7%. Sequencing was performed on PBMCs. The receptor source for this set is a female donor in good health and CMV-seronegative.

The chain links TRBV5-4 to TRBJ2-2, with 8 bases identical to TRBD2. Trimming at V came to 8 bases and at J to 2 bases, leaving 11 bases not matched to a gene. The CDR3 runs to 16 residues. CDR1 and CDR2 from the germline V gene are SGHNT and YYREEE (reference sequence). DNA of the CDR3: TGTGCCAGTAGATCGGGGGGGGGTCCCAACACCGGGGAGCTGTTTTTT. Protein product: CASRSGGGPNTGELFF.

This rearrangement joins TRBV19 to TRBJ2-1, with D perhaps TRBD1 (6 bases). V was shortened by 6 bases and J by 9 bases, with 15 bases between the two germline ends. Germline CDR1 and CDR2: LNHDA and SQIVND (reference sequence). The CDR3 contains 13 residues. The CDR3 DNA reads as TGTGCCAGTAGGCGACAGGAAATCGGTGAGCAGTTCTTC. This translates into CASRRQEIGEQFF.

CDR3 sequence (DNA): TGCAGCGGGACTAGCGGGGGGATTATCAATGAGCAGTTCTTC. Encoded protein: CSGTSGGIINEQFF. The gene calls are TRBV29-1 and TRBJ2-1, with 14 nucleotides matching TRBD2. The CDR3 sequence is 14 residues long. The V gene end was trimmed by 7 bases and the J gene end by 6 bases; junction bases not matched to a gene: 5. Germline V lookup: CDR1 SQVTM, CDR2 ANQGSEA.

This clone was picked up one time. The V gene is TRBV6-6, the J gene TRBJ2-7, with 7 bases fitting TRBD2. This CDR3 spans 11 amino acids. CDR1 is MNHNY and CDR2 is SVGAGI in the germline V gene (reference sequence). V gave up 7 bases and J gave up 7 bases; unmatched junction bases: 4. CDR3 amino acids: CASTGSGEQYF. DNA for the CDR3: TGTGCCAGCACGGGTAGCGGGGAGCAGTACTTC.

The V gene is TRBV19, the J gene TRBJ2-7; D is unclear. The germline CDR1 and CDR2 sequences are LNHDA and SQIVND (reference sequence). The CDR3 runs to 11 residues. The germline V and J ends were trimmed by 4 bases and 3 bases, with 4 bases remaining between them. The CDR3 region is CASSNYYEQYF. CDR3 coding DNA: TGTGCCAGTAGTAACTACTACGAGCAGTACTTC. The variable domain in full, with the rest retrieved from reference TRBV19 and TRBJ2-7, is DGGITQSPKYLFRKEGQNVTLSCEQNLNHDAMYWYRQDPGQGLRLIYYSQIVNDFQKGDIAEGYSVSREKKESFPLTVTSAQKNPTAFYLCASSNYYEQYFGPGTRLTVT.

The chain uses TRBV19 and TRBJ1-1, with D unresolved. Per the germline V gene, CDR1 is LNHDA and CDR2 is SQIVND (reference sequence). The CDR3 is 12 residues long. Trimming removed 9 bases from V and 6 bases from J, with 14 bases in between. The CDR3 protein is CASRAGGAEAFF. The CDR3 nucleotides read TGTGCCAGCCGCGCGGGAGGCGCTGAAGCTTTCTTT.

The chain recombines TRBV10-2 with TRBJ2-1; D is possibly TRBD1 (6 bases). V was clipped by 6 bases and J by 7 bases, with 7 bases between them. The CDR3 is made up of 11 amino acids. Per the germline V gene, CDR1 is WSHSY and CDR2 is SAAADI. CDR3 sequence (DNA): TGCGCCAGCAGGACAGGAAATGAGCAGTTCTTC. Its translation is CASRTGNEQFF.

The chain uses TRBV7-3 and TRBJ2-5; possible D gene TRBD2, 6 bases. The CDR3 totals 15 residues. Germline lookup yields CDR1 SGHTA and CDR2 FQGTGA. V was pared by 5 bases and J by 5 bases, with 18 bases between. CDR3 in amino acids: CASSPSGGVGETQYF. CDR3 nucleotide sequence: TGTGCCAGCAGCCCCTCCGGGGGTGTGGGTGAGACCCAGTACTTC.

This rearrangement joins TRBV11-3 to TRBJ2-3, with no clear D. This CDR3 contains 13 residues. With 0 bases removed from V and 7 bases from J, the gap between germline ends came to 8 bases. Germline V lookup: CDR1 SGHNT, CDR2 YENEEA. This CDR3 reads CASSLESHHTQYF. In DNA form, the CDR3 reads TGTGCCAGCAGCTTAGAGAGCCACCATACGCAGTATTTT.

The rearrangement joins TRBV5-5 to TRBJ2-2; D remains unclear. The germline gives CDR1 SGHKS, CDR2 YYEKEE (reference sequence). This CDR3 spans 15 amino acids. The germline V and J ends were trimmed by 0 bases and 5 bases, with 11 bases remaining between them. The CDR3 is CASSLGQARTGELFF. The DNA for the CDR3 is TGTGCCAGCAGCTTGGGGCAGGCGCGTACCGGGGAGCTGTTTTTT.

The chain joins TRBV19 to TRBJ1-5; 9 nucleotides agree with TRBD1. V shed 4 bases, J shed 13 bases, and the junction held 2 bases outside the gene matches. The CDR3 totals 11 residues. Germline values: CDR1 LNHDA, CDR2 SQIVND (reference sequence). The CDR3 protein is CASSSGTGQHF. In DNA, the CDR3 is TGTGCCAGTAGTAGCGGGACAGGGCAGCATTTT.

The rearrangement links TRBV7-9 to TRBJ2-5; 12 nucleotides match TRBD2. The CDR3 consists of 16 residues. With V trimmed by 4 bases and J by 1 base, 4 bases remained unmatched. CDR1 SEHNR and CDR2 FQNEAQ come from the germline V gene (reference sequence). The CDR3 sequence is CASSYGLAGIQETQYF. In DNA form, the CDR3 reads TGTGCCAGCAGCTACGGACTAGCGGGGATCCAAGAGACCCAGTACTTC.

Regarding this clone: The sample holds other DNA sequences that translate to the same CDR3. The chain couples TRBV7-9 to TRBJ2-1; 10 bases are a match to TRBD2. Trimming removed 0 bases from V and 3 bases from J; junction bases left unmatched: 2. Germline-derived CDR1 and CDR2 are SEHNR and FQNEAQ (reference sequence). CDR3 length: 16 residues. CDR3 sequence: CASSLALAGVYNEQFF. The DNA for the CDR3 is TGTGCCAGCAGCTTAGCGCTAGCGGGAGTCTACAATGAGCAGTTCTTC.